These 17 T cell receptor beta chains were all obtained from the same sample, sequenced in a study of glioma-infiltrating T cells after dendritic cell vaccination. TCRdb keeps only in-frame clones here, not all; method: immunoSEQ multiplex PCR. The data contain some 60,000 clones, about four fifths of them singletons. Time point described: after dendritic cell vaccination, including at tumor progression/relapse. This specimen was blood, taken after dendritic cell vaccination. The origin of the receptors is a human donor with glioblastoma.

CDR3 sequence: CAWRGTGFEQYF. As DNA, the CDR3 is TGTGCCTGGCGGGGGACAGGGTTCGAGCAGTACTTC. This chain uses TRBV30 with TRBJ2-7, with TRBD1 matching 9 bases. Trimming took 5 bases from V and 6 from J; bases not matched to a gene: 5. The CDR3 runs to 12 residues. Germline lookup yields CDR1 GTSNPN and CDR2 SVGIG (reference sequence). Based on the CDR3 plus reference TRBV30 and TRBJ2-7, the full variable domain is SQTIHQWPATLVQPVGSPLSLECTVEGTSNPNLYWYRQAAGRGLQLLFYSVGIGQISSEVPQNLSASRPQDRQFILSSKKLLLSDSGFYLCAWRGTGFEQYFGPGTRLTVT.

As DNA, the CDR3 is TGTGCCAGCAGCTTAGTCTTGGCGGGGGGGCACATACCGTTCTTC. The encoded protein is CASSLVLAGGHIPFF. This rearrangement joins TRBV7-8 to TRBJ2-1, with TRBD2 identical over 9 bases. Trimming removed 1 base from V and 15 bases from J; junction bases left unmatched: 13. Germline V gives CDR1 SGHVS, CDR2 FQNEAQ. The CDR3 contains 15 residues.

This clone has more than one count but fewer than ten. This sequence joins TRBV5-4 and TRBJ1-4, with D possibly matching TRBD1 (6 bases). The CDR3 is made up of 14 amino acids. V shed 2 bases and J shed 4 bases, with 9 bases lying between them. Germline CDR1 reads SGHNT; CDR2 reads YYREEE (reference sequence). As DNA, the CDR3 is TGTGCCAGCAGCTTTACAGGGATTAATGAAAAACTGTTTTTT. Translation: CASSFTGINEKLFF.

The DNA for the CDR3 is TGTGCCAGCAGAGGCGGCCGCTATTCACCCCTCCACTTT. Amino acids: CASRGGRYSPLHF. The chain carries TRBV11-2 and TRBJ1-6, with no clear D. The CDR3 is 13 residues long. Per germline, CDR1 SGHAT and CDR2 FQNNGV. Trimming left V 6 bases short and J 8 bases short, with 11 bases between.

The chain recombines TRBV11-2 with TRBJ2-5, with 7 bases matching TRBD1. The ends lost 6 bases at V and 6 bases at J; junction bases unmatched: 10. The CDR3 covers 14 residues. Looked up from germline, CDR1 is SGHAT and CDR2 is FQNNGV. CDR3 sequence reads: CASRETGLTKTQYF. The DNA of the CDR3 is TGTGCCAGCAGAGAGACAGGGCTTACGAAGACCCAGTACTTC. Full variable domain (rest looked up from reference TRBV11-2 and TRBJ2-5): EAGVAQSPRYKIIEKRQSVAFWCNPISGHATLYWYQQILGQGPKLLIQFQNNGVVDDSQLPKDRFSAERLKGVDSTLKIQPAKLEDSAVYLCASRETGLTKTQYFGPGTRLLVL.

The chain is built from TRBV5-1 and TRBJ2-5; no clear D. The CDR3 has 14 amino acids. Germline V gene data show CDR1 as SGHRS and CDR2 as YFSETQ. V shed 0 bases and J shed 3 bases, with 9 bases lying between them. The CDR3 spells CASSLEPSEETQYF. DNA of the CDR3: TGCGCCAGCAGCTTGGAACCGTCGGAAGAGACCCAGTACTTC.

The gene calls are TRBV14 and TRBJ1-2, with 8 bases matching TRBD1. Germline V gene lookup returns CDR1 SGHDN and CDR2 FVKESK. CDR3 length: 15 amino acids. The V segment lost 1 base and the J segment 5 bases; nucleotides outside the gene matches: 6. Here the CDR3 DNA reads TGTGCCAGCAGCCAAGCCGCAGGGGGCTATTATGGCTACACCTTC. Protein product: CASSQAAGGYYGYTF.

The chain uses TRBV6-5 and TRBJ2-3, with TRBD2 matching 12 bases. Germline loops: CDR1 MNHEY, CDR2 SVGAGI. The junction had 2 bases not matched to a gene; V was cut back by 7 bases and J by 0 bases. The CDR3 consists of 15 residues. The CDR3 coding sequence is TGTGCCAGCACTAGCGGGGGGGTTAGCACAGATACGCAGTATTTT. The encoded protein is CASTSGGVSTDTQYF.

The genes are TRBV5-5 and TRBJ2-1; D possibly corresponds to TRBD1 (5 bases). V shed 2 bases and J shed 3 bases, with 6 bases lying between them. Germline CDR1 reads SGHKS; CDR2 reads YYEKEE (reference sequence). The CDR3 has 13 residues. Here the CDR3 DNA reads TGTGCCAGCAGCTTTGACAGCTACAATGAGCAGTTCTTC. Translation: CASSFDSYNEQFF.

The CDR3 DNA reads TGTGCCAGCAGGCCTGACAGGGGTAATTCACCCCTCCACTTT. This codes for CASRPDRGNSPLHF. This chain links TRBV5-4 with TRBJ1-6; 8 nucleotides align to TRBD1. With 5 bases clipped from V and 6 bases from J, the junction kept 4 bases outside the gene matches. The CDR3 covers 14 residues. Germline assignment: CDR1 SGHNT and CDR2 YYREEE (reference sequence).

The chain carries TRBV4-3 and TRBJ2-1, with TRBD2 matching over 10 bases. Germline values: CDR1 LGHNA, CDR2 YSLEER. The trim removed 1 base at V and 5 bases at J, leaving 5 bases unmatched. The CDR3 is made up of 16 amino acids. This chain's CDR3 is CASSQVSGGTDNEQFF. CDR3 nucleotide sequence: TGCGCCAGCAGCCAAGTTAGCGGGGGGACCGACAATGAGCAGTTCTTC.

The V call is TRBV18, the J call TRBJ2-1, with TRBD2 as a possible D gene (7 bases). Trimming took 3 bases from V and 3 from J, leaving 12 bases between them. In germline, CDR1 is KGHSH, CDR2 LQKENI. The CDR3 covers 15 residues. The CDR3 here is CASSPTGGVYNEQFF. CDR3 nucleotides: TGTGCCAGCTCACCCACGGGGGGCGTCTACAATGAGCAGTTCTTC. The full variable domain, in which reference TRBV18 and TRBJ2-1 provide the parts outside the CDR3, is NAGVMQNPRHLVRRRGQEARLRCSPMKGHSHVYWYRQLPEEGLKFMVYLQKENIIDESGMPKERFSAEFPKEGPSILRIQQVVRGDSAAYFCASSPTGGVYNEQFFGPGTRLTVL.

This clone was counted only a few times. DNA of the CDR3: TGTGCCAGCAGCCCGACAGGGTTTGGTACTTTCTTT. Its translation is CASSPTGFGTFF. The chain combines TRBV28 with TRBJ1-1, with 7 bases fitting TRBD1. Losses at the gene ends were 6 bases for V and 12 bases for J; bases not matched to a gene: 10. Germline lookup yields CDR1 MDHEN and CDR2 SYDVKM. The CDR3 totals 12 residues. The full variable domain, with the rest looked up from reference TRBV28 and TRBJ1-1, is DVKVTQSSRYLVKRTGEKVFLECVQDMDHENMFWYRQDPGLGLRLIYFSYDVKMKEKGDIPEGYSVSREKKERFSLILESASTNQTSMYLCASSPTGFGTFFGQGTRLTVV.

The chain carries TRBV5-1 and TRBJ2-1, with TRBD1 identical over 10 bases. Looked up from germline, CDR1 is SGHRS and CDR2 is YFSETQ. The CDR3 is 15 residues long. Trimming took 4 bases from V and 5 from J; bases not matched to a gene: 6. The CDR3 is CASSPRTGGNNEQFF. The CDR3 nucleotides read TGCGCCAGCAGCCCCCGGACAGGGGGAAACAATGAGCAGTTCTTC.

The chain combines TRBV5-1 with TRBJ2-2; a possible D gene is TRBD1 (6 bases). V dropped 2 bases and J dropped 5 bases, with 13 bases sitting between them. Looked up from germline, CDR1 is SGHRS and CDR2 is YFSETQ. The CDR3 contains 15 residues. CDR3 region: CASSFTDSLTGELFF. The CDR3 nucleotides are TGCGCCAGCAGCTTCACGGACAGCCTAACCGGGGAGCTGTTTTTT.

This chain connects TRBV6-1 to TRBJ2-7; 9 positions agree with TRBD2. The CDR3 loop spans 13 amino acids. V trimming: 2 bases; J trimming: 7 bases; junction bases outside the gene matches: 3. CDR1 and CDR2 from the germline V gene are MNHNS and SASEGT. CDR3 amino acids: CASSELLAGEQYF. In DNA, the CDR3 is TGTGCCAGCAGTGAATTGCTAGCGGGGGAGCAGTACTTC.

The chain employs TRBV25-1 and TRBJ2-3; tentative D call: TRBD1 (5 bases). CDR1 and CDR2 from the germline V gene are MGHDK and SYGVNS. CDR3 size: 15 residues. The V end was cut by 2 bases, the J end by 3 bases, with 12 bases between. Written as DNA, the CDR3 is TGTGCCAGCAGTGAAATGGGGCAGGCGACAGATACGCAGTATTTT. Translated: CASSEMGQATDTQYF.